This section outlines one TCR beta chain sequence together with its context. The germline V gene encodes CDR1 MDHEN and CDR2 SYDVKM. V lost 6 bases and J 2 bases, leaving 11 bases between the germline ends. The CDR3 spans 13 residues. Participants were aged about 18 to 100 years from 20 to 30 US areas. Participants reported their clinical history, and cohort assignment relied on those reports. Per the authors' pipeline: Using reference gene primer amplification, nucleated cell counts were estimated. The assay was immunoSEQ multiplex PCR, and TCRdb's table has in-frame clones only and misses some. The V and J calls and clone size come from that table; D and trimming were worked out from the DNA. Of 200,000 to 250,000 clones in the sample, 75% to 90% were seen once. The entry originates in a study of blood T cell repertoires in COVID-19.

This clonotype was sampled from a man aged 40-49 years who had recovered from COVID-19. The chain uses TRBV28 and TRBJ2-7, with D perhaps matching TRBD1 (7 bases). Sequencing input: PBMCs or T cells enriched from blood (not recorded which). The CDR3 sequence: CASREGATYEQYF. The CDR3 DNA sequence: TGTGCCAGCAGGGAGGGGGCGACCTACGAGCAGTACTTC.